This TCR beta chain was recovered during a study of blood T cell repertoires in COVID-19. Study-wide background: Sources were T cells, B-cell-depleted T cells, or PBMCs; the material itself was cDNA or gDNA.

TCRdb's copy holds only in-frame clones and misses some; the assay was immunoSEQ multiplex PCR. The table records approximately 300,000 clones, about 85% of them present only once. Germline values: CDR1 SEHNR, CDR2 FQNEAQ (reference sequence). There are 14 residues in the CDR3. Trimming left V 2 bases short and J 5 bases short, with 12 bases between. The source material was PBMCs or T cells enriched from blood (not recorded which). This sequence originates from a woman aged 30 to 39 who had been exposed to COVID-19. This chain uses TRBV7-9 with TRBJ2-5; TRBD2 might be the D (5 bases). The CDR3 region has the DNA TGTGCCAGCAGCTTAATGGTGGGAGTCGAGACCCAGTACTTC. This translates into CASSLMVGVETQYF.